This paragraph reports one TCR beta chain. These data are taken from a study of blood T cell repertoires in COVID-19. Germline assignment: CDR1 SQVTM and CDR2 ANQGSEA. With 4 bases removed from V and 7 bases from J, the gap between germline ends came to 17 bases. The CDR3 has 14 amino acids. Study processing details: Amplification of reference gene primers was used by the study to estimate nucleated cell counts. Sequencing used immunoSEQ multiplex PCR; TCRdb keeps in-frame clones, though not all of them. Clone size and V and J calls were adopted from that table, with D and trimming inferred from the DNA. The sample holds roughly 120,000 clones, 80% to 90% seen once.

This sequence originates from a woman older than 75 with active or convalescent COVID-19. The genes are TRBV29-1 and TRBJ2-1; tentative D call: TRBD2 (7 bases). Sequenced material: peripheral blood. CDR3: CSVVGGAPINEQFF. In nucleotides, the CDR3 is TGCAGCGTTGTTGGGGGGGCCCCCATTAATGAGCAGTTCTTC.